The 13 T cell receptor beta chains in this list originate from one sample, sequenced in a study of cytomegalovirus exposure and HLA in healthy donors. Libraries were prepared by immunoSEQ multiplex PCR; TCRdb keeps only in-frame clonotypes and omits some of them. The sample records about 250,000 clones, over 75% being singletons. The sequencing sample was made of PBMCs. The origin of the receptors is a man in his late teens or twenties in good health and CMV-seropositive.

The chain joins TRBV5-4 to TRBJ1-2; D gene ambiguous. The V end lost 0 bases, the J end lost 4 bases, and 10 bases lay between the germline ends. CDR1 and CDR2 from the germline V gene are SGHNT and YYREEE (reference sequence). The CDR3 covers 14 residues. CDR3 DNA: TGTGCCAGCAGCTTGGGGGGTATTGTCTATGGCTACACCTTC. This encodes CASSLGGIVYGYTF.

The V call is TRBV19, the J call TRBJ2-7; D possibly corresponds to TRBD1 (6 bases). In germline, CDR1 is LNHDA, CDR2 SQIVND (reference sequence). The CDR3 sequence is 12 residues long. With 9 bases removed from V and 0 bases from J, the gap between germline ends came to 9 bases. Written as DNA, the CDR3 is TGTGCCAGCCAACAGGGCTCCTACGAGCAGTACTTC. Translation gives CASQQGSYEQYF.

This chain connects TRBV18 to TRBJ1-2; possibly TRBD1 for D (6 bases). This CDR3 spans 14 amino acids. From germline, CDR1 is KGHSH and CDR2 LQKENI. V was cut by 2 bases and J by 3 bases, with 10 bases left in between. The CDR3 here is CASSPTGIHYGYTF. CDR3 DNA sequence: TGTGCCAGCTCACCAACAGGGATTCACTATGGCTACACCTTC. The full variable domain, with the rest looked up from reference TRBV18 and TRBJ1-2, is NAGVMQNPRHLVRRRGQEARLRCSPMKGHSHVYWYRQLPEEGLKFMVYLQKENIIDESGMPKERFSAEFPKEGPSILRIQQVVRGDSAAYFCASSPTGIHYGYTFGSGTRLTVV.

This chain connects TRBV7-9 to TRBJ1-4; D perhaps matches TRBD1 (6 bases). CDR1 is SEHNR, CDR2 FQNEAQ, per germline (reference sequence). With 5 bases removed from V and 9 bases from J, the gap between germline ends came to 19 bases. This CDR3 is 15 amino acids long. The CDR3 region has the DNA TGTGCCAGCAGCCCCGGGACAACGGATAAGAAAAAACTGTTTTTT. This sequence encodes CASSPGTTDKKKLFF.

The gene calls are TRBV7-6 and TRBJ2-2; a weak D match, TRBD1 (6 bases). The CDR3 consists of 17 residues. Trimming pared 2 bases from V and 3 bases from J, leaving 16 bases between. From germline, CDR1 is SGHVS and CDR2 FNYEAQ. In nucleotides, the CDR3 is TGTGCCAGCAGCTTATCCCGGACAGTGCCTGACACCGGGGAGCTGTTTTTT. Translating gives CASSLSRTVPDTGELFF. Using reference TRBV7-6 and TRBJ2-2 for the parts outside the CDR3, the full variable domain is GAGVSQSPRYKVTKRGQDVALRCDPISGHVSLYWYRQALGQGPEFLTYFNYEAQQDKSGLPNDRFSAERPEGSISTLTIQRTEQRDSAMYRCASSLSRTVPDTGELFFGEGSRLTVL.

This chain links TRBV25-1 with TRBJ2-2; either TRBD1 or TRBD2 may fit D (7 bases each). The CDR3 contains 17 residues. CDR1 is MGHDK and CDR2 is SYGVNS in the germline V gene. Trimming shortened V by 1 base and J by 2 bases, and 14 bases separated the two germline ends. As DNA, the CDR3 is TGTGCCAGCAGTGAATGGGGAGGGGGCCTCAACACCGGGGAGCTGTTTTTT. Amino acid sequence: CASSEWGGGLNTGELFF. The variable domain in full, with the rest retrieved from reference TRBV25-1 and TRBJ2-2, is EADIYQTPRYLVIGTGKKITLECSQTMGHDKMYWYQQDPGMELHLIHYSYGVNSTEKGDLSSESTVSRIRTEHFPLTLESARPSHTSQYLCASSEWGGGLNTGELFFGEGSRLTVL.

The chain combines TRBV5-1 with TRBJ2-5, with 14 bases matching TRBD2. Germline trimming cut 5 bases from V and 4 bases from J; bases unmatched to any gene: 7. CDR1 is SGHRS and CDR2 is YFSETQ in the germline V gene. This CDR3 contains 16 residues. CDR3 residues: CASSYGTSGRVETQYF. The CDR3 DNA reads TGCGCCAGCAGTTACGGGACTAGCGGGAGAGTAGAGACCCAGTACTTC.

The chain carries TRBV27 and TRBJ2-7; D is ambiguous. Trimming shortened V by 2 bases and J by 0 bases, and 5 bases separated the two germline ends. The germline V gene encodes CDR1 MNHEY and CDR2 SMNVEV (reference sequence). The CDR3 is 13 amino acids. The CDR3, as DNA: TGTGCCAGCAGTTTAACAGCCTCCTACGAGCAGTACTTC. Translated: CASSLTASYEQYF.

The CDR3 coding sequence is TGTGCCAGCAGCCCTAGGGACAGGGCCACAGATACGCAGTATTTT. Amino acid sequence: CASSPRDRATDTQYF. The chain is built from TRBV5-4 and TRBJ2-3; 9 bases agree with TRBD1. V shed 4 bases, J shed 2 bases, and the junction held 5 bases outside the gene matches. Germline values: CDR1 SGHNT, CDR2 YYREEE (reference sequence). The CDR3 totals 15 residues.

This clone was found a few times. The genes are TRBV18 and TRBJ1-1; D is undetermined. The CDR3 totals 13 residues. CDR1 KGHSH and CDR2 LQKENI come from the germline V gene. V was shortened by 0 bases and J by 6 bases, with 8 bases between the two germline ends. CDR3: CASSPPMEAEAFF. The CDR3, as DNA: TGTGCCAGCTCACCACCGATGGAGGCTGAAGCTTTCTTT.

This clone was counted only a few times. This chain connects TRBV10-2 to TRBJ2-3; 14 positions agree with TRBD2. The CDR3 covers 16 residues. CDR1 and CDR2 (germline): WSHSY, SAAADI. After removal of 4 bases from V and 1 base from J, the junction contained 1 base not matched to a gene. The CDR3 is CASSGGLAGGTDTQYF. The CDR3, as DNA: TGCGCCAGCAGTGGGGGACTAGCGGGAGGCACAGATACGCAGTATTTT.

V usage is TRBV6-5 and J usage is TRBJ1-2; TRBD1 matches 7 bases. Germline lookup yields CDR1 MNHEY and CDR2 SVGAGI. This CDR3 region has 13 residues. V trimming: 8 bases; J trimming: 2 bases; junction bases outside the gene matches: 5. CDR3 sequence: CASSTGPNYGYTF. Here the CDR3 DNA reads TGTGCCAGCTCGACAGGGCCCAACTATGGCTACACCTTC.

The chain recombines TRBV27 with TRBJ1-4, with 8 bases that match TRBD1. The V gene's germline CDR1 is MNHEY and CDR2 SMNVEV (reference sequence). CDR3 length equals 12 residues. Trimming took 10 bases from V and 7 from J; bases not matched to a gene: 5. CDR3 nucleotides: TGTGCCACCAGGGGGCTATCTGAAAAACTGTTTTTT. Its protein is CATRGLSEKLFF.